This T cell receptor beta chain comes out of a study of blood T cell repertoires in COVID-19. Germline CDR1 SNHLY, CDR2 FYNNEI. This CDR3 is built from 11 residues. With 3 bases removed from V and 10 bases from J, the gap between germline ends came to 7 bases. This table comes from immunoSEQ multiplex PCR, and its TCRdb copy is limited to in-frame clones, with some not included. Of about 300,000 clones listed, just under 90% are singletons. This sequence originates from a woman between 45 and 65 years old who had been exposed to COVID-19. The specimen sequenced was PBMCs or T cells enriched from blood (not recorded which). This rearrangement joins TRBV2 to TRBJ1-3, with TRBD1 as a possible D gene (5 bases). This CDR3 is CASSEAGTIYF. The CDR3 DNA reads as TGTGCCAGCAGTGAGGCAGGGACCATATATTTT.